The clone carrying this T cell receptor beta chain was seen at least ten times. The entry originates in a study of blood T cell repertoires in COVID-19. Study-level background: Italy, Spain and the United States were the sources of the convalescent and acute COVID-19 samples.

Source study methods: Scientists estimated how many nucleated cells there were by amplifying reference gene primers. The table came from immunoSEQ multiplex PCR; TCRdb's copy has only in-frame clones and leaves some out. That table is the source of V, J and clone size, and D and trimming were worked out from the DNA. The table shows 110,000 to 150,000 clones, with under 85% occurring only once. CDR1 is SNHLY and CDR2 is FYNNEI in the germline V gene. This CDR3 comprises 14 residues. J lost 2 bases, V lost 3 bases, and 1 base had no gene match. The chain links TRBV2 to TRBJ2-7; 10 bases are shared with TRBD2. The specimen was peripheral blood. The TCR comes from a man in his forties or fifties with active or convalescent COVID-19. The CDR3 spells CASSDLAGAYEQYF. The CDR3 DNA sequence: TGTGCCAGCAGTGACCTAGCGGGAGCCTACGAGCAGTACTTC.